The sequence of this T cell receptor (beta chain) was determined in a study of identical twins. Study observations and caveats: The study found weaker excess twin sharing in beta out-of-frame sequences. Modelling underestimated the level of out-of-frame TCR alpha sharing observed in monozygotic twins.

Germline V lookup: CDR1 MNHNS, CDR2 SASEGT. V gave up 6 bases and J gave up 5 bases; unmatched junction bases: 10. The CDR3 is 14 residues long. This clonotype was found many times. Its antigen remains unidentified. TCRdb redid the calling of the 5' RACE reads with MiXCR, one entry per CDR3 protein. The repertoire includes approximately 220,000 distinct CDR3 sequences, roughly 7.5% of them detected once, and about 1.9% sits in the top ten. This sample was also put to use in a study of yellow fever vaccine responses in identical twins.

This TCR came from a woman aged 18-29 years in good health. The V gene is TRBV6-1, the J gene TRBJ2-7, with TRBD2 matching 7 bases. Sequenced material: memory (CD45RO+) T cells sorted from blood. This chain's CDR3 is CASSRTRFGNEQYF. The CDR3, as DNA: TGTGCCAGCAGCAGGACTAGATTTGGCAACGAGCAGTACTTC.